A single T cell receptor beta chain is shown here with its context. What it binds is unknown. Trimming took 6 bases from V and 7 from J; bases not matched to a gene: 17. The CDR3 sequence is 17 residues long. The V gene's germline CDR1 is SGHNT and CDR2 YENEEA. Data came from immunoSEQ multiplex PCR; TCRdb stores just in-frame clones and leaves some out. The data contain hundreds of thousands of clones, about 90% of them singletons. The data are from a study of Ad26.COV2.S vaccination and SARS-CoV-2 variants. The treatment denotes: roughly 19 received Ad26.COV2.S at low or high dose, single or two shots; 5 received placebo; per-sample allocation not given. Collection of samples fell on day 63 after the first vaccine or placebo injection. Whole-study findings and limits: There was reportedly substantial breadth in spike-specific CD8+ and CD4+ T cell responses after vaccination.

V usage is TRBV11-3 and J usage is TRBJ2-1, with 8 bases that match TRBD1. The sequencing here drew on peripheral blood, taken in a trial of Ad26.COV2.S vaccine versus placebo. This TCR was recovered from a person between 18 and 65 years old who received the Ad26.COV2.S COVID-19 vaccine or a placebo. This CDR3 reads CASSPGPGTGQENEQFF. The CDR3, as DNA: TGTGCCAGCAGTCCAGGGCCGGGGACAGGACAGGAGAATGAGCAGTTCTTC. The full variable domain, rest sourced from reference TRBV11-3 and TRBJ2-1, is EAGVVQSPRYKIIEKKQPVAFWCNPISGHNTLYWYLQNLGQGPELLIRYENEEAVDDSQLPKDRFSAERLKGVDSTLKIQPAELGDSAVYLCASSPGPGTGQENEQFFGPGTRLTVL.